This T cell receptor (beta chain) was identified during a study of shared clonotypes between healthy human individuals. Study context: The plates for each donor numbered three CD4 naive, three CD4 memory, two CD8 naive and one CD8 memory. Study-wide results and limits: Of the naive CD4 clonotypes, roughly 5.5% were shared across a handful of donors.

The table came from immunoSEQ multiplex PCR; TCRdb's copy has only in-frame clones and leaves some out. The table includes roughly 2.2 million clones, around 93% detected once. As regards this clone: The antigen is not known.

The V and J ends lost 4 bases and 1 base respectively, with 9 bases between them. There are 14 residues in the CDR3. Germline CDR1 SGHRS, CDR2 YFSETQ. The material sequenced was naive CD4+ T cells from PBMCs. The subset was: CD45RA+ positively selected. This receptor was identified in a man in his late teens or twenties in good health. Some clones in this sample may be carry-over from other donors' samples. The chain links TRBV5-1 to TRBJ1-5; tentatively, D is TRBD1 (5 bases). For the CDR3, the DNA is TGCGCCAGCAGCCAGGACAACAGCAATCAGCCCCAGCATTTT. As protein: CASSQDNSNQPQHF.